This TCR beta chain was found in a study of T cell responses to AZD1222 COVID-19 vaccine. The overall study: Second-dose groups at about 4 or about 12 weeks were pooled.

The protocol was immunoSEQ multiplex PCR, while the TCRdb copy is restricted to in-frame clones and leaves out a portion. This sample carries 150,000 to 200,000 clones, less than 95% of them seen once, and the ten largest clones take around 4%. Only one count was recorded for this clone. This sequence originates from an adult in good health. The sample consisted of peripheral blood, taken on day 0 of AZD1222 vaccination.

CDR3 protein: CASSLGLAYNEQFF. CDR3 nucleotide sequence: TGTGCCAGCAGCTTGGGGCTAGCCTACAATGAGCAGTTCTTC. This chain uses TRBV5-4 with TRBJ2-1, with D hard to call. The CDR3 sequence is 14 residues long. V was pared by 0 bases and J by 2 bases, with 6 bases between. Germline assignment: CDR1 SGHNT and CDR2 YYREEE (reference sequence). Drawing the rest from reference TRBV5-4 and TRBJ2-1, the complete variable domain is ETGVTQSPTHLIKTRGQQVTLRCSSQSGHNTVSWYQQALGQGPQFIFQYYREEENGRGNFPPRFSGLQFPNYSSELNVNALELDDSALYLCASSLGLAYNEQFFGPGTRLTVL.